This TCR beta chain appears in the sequencing data of a study of glioma-infiltrating T cells. This clonotype was counted many times. TCR alpha and beta CDR3 regions were amplified from RNA using iRepertoire nested multiplex PCR. TCRdb called the multiplex PCR reads again in MiXCR, with one record for every CDR3 protein. This sample has 170,000 or so distinct CDR3 sequences, with around 45% found just once. Trimming shortened V by 6 bases and J by 0 bases, and 9 bases separated the two germline ends. Germline-derived CDR1 and CDR2 are MDHEN and SYDVKM. This CDR3 has 13 amino acids. This rearrangement joins TRBV28 to TRBJ2-7; tentatively, D is TRBD2 (5 bases). The origin of this receptor is a human donor with low-grade glioma or glioblastoma, undergoing nonglioma brain surgery, or in good health (not recorded which). Source material: glioma tissue, nonneoplastic brain tissue, or PBMCs (not recorded which). Here the CDR3 reads CASREVSSYEQYF. CDR3 coding DNA: TGTGCCAGCAGGGAGGTTAGCTCCTACGAGCAGTACTTC. Full variable domain (outside the CDR3, taken from reference TRBV28 and TRBJ2-7): DVKVTQSSRYLVKRTGEKVFLECVQDMDHENMFWYRQDPGLGLRLIYFSYDVKMKEKGDIPEGYSVSREKKERFSLILESASTNQTSMYLCASREVSSYEQYFGPGTRLTVT.